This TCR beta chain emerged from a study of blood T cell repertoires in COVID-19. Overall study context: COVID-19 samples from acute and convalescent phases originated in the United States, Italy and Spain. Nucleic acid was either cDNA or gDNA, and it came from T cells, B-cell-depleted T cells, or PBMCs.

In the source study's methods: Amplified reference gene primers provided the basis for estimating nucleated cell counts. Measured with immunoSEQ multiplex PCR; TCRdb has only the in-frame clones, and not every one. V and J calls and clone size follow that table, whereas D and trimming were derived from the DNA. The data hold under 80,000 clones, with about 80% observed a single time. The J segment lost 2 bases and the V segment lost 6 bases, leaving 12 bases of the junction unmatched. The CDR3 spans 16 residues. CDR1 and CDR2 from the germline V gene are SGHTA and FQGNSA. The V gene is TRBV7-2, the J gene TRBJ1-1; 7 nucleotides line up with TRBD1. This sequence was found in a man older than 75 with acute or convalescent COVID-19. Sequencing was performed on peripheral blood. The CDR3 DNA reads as TGTGCCAGCAGTCTCGGACAGGTTGGTGGAAACACTGAAGCTTTCTTT. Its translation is CASSLGQVGGNTEAFF.